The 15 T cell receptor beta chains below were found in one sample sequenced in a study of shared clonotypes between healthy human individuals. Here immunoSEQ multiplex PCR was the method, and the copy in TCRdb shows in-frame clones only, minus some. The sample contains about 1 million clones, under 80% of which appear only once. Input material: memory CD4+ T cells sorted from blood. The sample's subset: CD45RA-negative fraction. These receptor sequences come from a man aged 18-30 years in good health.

The CDR3 reads CASSPLGAASYNEQFF. The CDR3 DNA reads TGTGCCAGCAGCCCCCTGGGGGCGGCCTCCTACAATGAGCAGTTCTTC. The chain couples TRBV9 to TRBJ2-1; D may be TRBD1 (6 bases). The ends were cut back, 4 bases at V and 0 bases at J, with 14 bases in the middle. Germline CDR1 is SGDLS and CDR2 is YYNGEE. CDR3 size: 16 residues.

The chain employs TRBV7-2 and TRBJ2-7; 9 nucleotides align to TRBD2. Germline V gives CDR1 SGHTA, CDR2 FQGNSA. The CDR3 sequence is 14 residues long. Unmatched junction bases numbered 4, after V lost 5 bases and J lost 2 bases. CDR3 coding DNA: TGTGCCAGCAGCACGCGGGAGGGCCCCTACGAGCAGTACTTC. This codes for CASSTREGPYEQYF.

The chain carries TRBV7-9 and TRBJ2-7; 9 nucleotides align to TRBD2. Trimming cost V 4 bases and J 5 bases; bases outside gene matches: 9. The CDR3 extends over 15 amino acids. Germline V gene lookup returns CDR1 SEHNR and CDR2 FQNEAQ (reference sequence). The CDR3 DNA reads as TGTGCCAGCAGCTCGTATAGCGGGAGATTAGACGAGCAGTACTTC. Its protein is CASSSYSGRLDEQYF.

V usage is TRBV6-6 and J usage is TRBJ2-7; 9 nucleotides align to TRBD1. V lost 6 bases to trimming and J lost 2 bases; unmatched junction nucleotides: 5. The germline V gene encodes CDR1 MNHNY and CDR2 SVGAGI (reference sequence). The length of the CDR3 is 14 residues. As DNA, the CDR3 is TGTGCCAGCAGCCCTCGACAGGGGGCCTACGAGCAGTACTTC. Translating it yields CASSPRQGAYEQYF.

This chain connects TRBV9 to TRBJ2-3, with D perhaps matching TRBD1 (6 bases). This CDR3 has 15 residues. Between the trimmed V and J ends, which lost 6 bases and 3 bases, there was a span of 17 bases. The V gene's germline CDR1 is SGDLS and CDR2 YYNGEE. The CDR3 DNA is TGTGCCAGCAACCTAGGGGGATCCCGGACAGATACGCAGTATTTT. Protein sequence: CASNLGGSRTDTQYF.

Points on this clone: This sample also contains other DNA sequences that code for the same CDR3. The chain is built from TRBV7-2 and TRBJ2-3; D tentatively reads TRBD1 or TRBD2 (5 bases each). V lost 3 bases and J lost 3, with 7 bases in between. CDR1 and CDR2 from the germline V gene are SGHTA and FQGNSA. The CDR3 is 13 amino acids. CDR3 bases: TGTGCCAGCAGCTTGGGACCGACAGATACGCAGTATTTT. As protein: CASSLGPTDTQYF.

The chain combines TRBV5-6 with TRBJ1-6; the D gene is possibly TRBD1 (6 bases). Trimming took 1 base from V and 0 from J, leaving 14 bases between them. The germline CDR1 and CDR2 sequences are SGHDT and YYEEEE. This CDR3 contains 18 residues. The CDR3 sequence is CASSLSGASSSYNSPLHF. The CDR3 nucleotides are TGTGCCAGCAGCTTGTCAGGGGCCTCGAGCTCCTATAATTCACCCCTCCACTTT.

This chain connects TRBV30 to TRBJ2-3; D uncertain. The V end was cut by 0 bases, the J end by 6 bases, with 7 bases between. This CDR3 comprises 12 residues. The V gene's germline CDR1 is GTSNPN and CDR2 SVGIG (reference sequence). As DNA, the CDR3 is TGTGCCTGGAGTGTACAGTGGGATACGCAGTATTTT. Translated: CAWSVQWDTQYF.

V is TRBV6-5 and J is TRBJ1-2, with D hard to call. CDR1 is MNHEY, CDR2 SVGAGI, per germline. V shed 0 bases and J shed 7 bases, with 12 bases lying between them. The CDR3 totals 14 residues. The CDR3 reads CASSYSEASLGYTF. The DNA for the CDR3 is TGTGCCAGCAGTTACTCGGAAGCTTCCCTTGGCTACACCTTC.

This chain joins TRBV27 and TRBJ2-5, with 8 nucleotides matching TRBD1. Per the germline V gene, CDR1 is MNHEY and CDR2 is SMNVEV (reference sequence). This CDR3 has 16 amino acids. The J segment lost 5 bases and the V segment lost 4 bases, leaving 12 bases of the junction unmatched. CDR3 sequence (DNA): TGTGCCAGCAGTTCCCCCCTCAGGGGGCGGAAGGAGACCCAGTACTTC. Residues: CASSSPLRGRKETQYF.

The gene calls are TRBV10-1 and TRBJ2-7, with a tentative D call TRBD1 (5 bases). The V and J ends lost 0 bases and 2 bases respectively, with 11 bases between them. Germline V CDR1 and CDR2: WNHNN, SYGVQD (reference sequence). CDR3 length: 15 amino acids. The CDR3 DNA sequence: TGCGCCAGCAGTGAGTCGGGGCAGGGCCCCTACGAGCAGTACTTC. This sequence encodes CASSESGQGPYEQYF.

In nucleotides, the CDR3 is TGCAGTGCCCAAGGGGGTATTGGCTACACCTTC. The encoded protein is CSAQGGIGYTF. V is TRBV20-1 and J is TRBJ1-2, with D perhaps TRBD1 (6 bases). In germline, CDR1 is DFQATT, CDR2 SNEGSKA (reference sequence). The V gene lost 6 bases and the J gene lost 7 bases, with 12 bases spanning the gap. CDR3 length: 11 residues.

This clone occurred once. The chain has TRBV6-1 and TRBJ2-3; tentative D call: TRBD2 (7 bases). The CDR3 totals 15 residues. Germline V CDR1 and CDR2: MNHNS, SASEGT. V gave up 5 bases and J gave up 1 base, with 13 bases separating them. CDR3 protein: CASSQQGGGTDTQYF. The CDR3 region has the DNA TGTGCCAGCAGTCAACAGGGAGGGGGCACAGATACGCAGTATTTT.

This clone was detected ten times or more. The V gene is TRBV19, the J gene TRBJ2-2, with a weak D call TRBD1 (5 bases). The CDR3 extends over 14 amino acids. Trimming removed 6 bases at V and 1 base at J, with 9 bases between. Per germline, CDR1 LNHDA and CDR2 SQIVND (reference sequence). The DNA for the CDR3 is TGTGCCAGTAGGGGTAGGGGGAACACCGGGGAGCTGTTTTTT. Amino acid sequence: CASRGRGNTGELFF.

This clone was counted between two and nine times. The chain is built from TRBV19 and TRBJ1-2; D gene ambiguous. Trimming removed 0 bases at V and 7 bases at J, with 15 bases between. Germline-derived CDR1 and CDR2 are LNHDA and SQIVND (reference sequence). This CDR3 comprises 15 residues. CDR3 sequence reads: CASSIDDGYGRGYTF. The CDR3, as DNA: TGTGCCAGTAGTATAGATGACGGGTACGGACGTGGCTACACCTTC.